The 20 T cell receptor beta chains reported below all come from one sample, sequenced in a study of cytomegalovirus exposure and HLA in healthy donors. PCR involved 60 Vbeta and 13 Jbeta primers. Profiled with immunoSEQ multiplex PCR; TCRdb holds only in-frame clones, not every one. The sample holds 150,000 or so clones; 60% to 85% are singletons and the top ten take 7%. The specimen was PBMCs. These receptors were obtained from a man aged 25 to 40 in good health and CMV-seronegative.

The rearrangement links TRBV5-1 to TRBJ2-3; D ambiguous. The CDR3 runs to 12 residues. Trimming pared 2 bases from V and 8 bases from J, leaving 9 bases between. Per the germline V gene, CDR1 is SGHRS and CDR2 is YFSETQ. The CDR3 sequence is CASSLDWSTQYF. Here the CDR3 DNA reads TGCGCCAGCAGCTTAGACTGGAGTACGCAGTATTTT.

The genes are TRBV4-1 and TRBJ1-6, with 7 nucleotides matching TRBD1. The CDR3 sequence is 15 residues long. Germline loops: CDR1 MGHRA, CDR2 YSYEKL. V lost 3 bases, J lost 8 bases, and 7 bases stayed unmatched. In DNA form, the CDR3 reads TGCGCCAGCAGCCAGGCCGGGACAGATTATTCACCCCTCCACTTT. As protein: CASSQAGTDYSPLHF.

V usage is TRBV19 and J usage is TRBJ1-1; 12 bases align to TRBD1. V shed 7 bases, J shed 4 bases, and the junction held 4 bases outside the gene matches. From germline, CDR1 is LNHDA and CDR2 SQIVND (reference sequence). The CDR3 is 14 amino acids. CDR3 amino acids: CASTGDRGPTEAFF. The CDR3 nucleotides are TGTGCCAGTACTGGGGACAGGGGGCCCACTGAAGCTTTCTTT.

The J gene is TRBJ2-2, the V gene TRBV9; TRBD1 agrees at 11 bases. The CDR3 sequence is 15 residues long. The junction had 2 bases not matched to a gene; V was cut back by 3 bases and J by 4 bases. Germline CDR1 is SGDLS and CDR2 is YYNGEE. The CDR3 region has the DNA TGTGCCAGCAGCGCGGGGACAGGGGGCACCGGGGAGCTGTTTTTT. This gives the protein CASSAGTGGTGELFF.

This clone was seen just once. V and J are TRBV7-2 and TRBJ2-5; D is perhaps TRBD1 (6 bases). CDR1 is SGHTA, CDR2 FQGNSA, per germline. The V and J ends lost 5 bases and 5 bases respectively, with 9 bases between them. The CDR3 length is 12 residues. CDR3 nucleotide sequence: TGTGCCAGCAGCACTAGGGGGGAGACCCAGTACTTC. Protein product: CASSTRGETQYF.

The CDR3 region has the DNA TGTGCCAGCAGTTACTCGGGGACAGGGAATTGGGAGACCCAGTACTTC. Translated, it gives CASSYSGTGNWETQYF. V usage is TRBV6-5 and J usage is TRBJ2-5; TRBD1 aligns across 9 bases. The CDR3 length is 16 residues. The germline gives CDR1 MNHEY, CDR2 SVGAGI. Trimming cost V 0 bases and J 5 bases; bases outside gene matches: 7.

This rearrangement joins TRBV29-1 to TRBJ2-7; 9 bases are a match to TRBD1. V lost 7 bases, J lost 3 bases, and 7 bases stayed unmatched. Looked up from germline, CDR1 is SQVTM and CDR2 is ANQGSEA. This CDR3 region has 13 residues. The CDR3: CSAGQGALYEQYF. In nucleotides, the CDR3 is TGCAGCGCGGGACAGGGTGCCCTCTACGAGCAGTACTTC.

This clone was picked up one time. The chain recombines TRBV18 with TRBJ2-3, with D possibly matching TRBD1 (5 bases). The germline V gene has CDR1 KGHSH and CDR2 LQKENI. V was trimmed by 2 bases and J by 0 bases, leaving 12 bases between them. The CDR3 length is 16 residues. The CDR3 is CASSPETASSTDTQYF. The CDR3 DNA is TGTGCCAGCTCACCAGAGACAGCTTCTAGCACAGATACGCAGTATTTT.

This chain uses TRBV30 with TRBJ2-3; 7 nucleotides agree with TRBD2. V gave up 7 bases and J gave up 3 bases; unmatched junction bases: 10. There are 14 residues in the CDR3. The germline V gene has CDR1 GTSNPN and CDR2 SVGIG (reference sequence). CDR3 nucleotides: TGTGCCTTCGGCGGGAGAACGGGTACAGATACGCAGTATTTT. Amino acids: CAFGGRTGTDTQYF. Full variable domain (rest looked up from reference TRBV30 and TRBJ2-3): SQTIHQWPATLVQPVGSPLSLECTVEGTSNPNLYWYRQAAGRGLQLLFYSVGIGQISSEVPQNLSASRPQDRQFILSSKKLLLSDSGFYLCAFGGRTGTDTQYFGPGTRLTVL.

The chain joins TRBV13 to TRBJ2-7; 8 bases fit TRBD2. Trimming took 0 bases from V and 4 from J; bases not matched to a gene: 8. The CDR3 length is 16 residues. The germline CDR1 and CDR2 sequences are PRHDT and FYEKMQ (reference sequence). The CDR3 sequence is CASSLGDGRAGYEQYF. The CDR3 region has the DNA TGTGCCAGCAGCTTAGGCGACGGGAGGGCGGGGTACGAGCAGTACTTC.

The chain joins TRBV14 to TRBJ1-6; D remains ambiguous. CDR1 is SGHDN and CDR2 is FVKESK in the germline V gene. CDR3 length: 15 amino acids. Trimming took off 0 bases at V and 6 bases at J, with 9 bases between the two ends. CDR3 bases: TGTGCCAGCAGCCAAGATGAGGCAGCTAATTCACCCCTCCACTTT. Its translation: CASSQDEAANSPLHF. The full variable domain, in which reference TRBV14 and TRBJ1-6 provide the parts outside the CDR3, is EAGVTQFPSHSVIEKGQTVTLRCDPISGHDNLYWYRRVMGKEIKFLLHFVKESKQDESGMPNNRFLAERTGGTYSTLKVQPAELEDSGVYFCASSQDEAANSPLHFGNGTRLTVT.

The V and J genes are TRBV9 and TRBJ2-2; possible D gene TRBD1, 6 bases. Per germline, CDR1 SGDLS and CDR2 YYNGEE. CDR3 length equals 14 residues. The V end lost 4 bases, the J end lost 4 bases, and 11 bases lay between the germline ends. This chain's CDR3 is CASSPKGGTGELFF. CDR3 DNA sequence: TGTGCCAGCAGCCCGAAAGGGGGCACCGGGGAGCTGTTTTTT. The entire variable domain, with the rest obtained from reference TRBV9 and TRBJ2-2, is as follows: DSGVTQTPKHLITATGQRVTLRCSPRSGDLSVYWYQQSLDQGLQFLIQYYNGEERAKGNILERFSAQQFPDLHSELNLSSLELGDSALYFCASSPKGGTGELFFGEGSRLTVL.

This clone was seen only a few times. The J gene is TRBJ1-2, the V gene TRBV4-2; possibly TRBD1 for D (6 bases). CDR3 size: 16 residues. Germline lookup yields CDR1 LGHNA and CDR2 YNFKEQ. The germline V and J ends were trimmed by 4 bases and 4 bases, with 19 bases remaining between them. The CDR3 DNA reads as TGTGCCAGCAGCCCAAAGAGGGGAGAGGGGGTCTATGGCTACACCTTC. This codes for CASSPKRGEGVYGYTF.

The CDR3 DNA reads as TGTGCCAGTAGTGGCCAGGGAGGAACAGATACGCAGTATTTT. Translated, it gives CASSGQGGTDTQYF. The chain combines TRBV19 with TRBJ2-3; the D gene is possibly TRBD2 (6 bases). This CDR3 spans 14 amino acids. The V end was cut by 5 bases, the J end by 3 bases, with 12 bases between. Germline values: CDR1 LNHDA, CDR2 SQIVND (reference sequence).

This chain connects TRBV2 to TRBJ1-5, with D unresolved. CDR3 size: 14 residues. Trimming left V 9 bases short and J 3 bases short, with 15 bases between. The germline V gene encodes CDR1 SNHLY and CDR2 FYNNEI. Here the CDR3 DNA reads TGTGCCAGTGAGCGGACGGGGATCAATCAGCCCCAGCATTTT. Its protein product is CASERTGINQPQHF.

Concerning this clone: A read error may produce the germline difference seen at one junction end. Here the CDR3 reads CASSSSAASRDF. Here the CDR3 DNA reads TGTGCCAGCAGTTCCTCGGCGGCGTCCCGGGACTTT. The chain joins TRBV6-6 to TRBJ1-1, with unresolved D. CDR3 size: 12 residues. Germline V gene lookup returns CDR1 MNHNY and CDR2 SVGAGI (reference sequence).

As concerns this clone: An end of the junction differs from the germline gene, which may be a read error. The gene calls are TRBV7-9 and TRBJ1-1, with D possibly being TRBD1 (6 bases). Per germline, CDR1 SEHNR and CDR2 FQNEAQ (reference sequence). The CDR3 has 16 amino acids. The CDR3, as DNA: TGTTCCAGCAGCCCTACCGGGGGGGCCGGGAACACTGAAGCTTTCTTT. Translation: CSSSPTGGAGNTEAFF.

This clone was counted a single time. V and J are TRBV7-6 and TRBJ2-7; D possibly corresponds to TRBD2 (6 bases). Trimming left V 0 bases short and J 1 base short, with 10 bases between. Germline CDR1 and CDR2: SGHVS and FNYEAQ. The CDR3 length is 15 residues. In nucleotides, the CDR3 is TGTGCCAGCAGCTTAGCGGGGGGACTGTCCTACGAGCAGTACTTC. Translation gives CASSLAGGLSYEQYF.

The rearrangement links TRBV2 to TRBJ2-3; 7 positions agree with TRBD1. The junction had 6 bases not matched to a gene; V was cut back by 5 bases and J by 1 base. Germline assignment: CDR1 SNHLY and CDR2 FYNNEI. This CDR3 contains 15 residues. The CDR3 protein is CASSLLGQGTDTQYF. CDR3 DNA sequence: TGTGCCAGCAGTCTTCTCGGACAGGGCACAGATACGCAGTATTTT. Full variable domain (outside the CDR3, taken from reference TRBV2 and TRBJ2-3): EPEVTQTPSHQVTQMGQEVILRCVPISNHLYFYWYRQILGQKVEFLVSFYNNEISEKSEIFDDQFSVERPDGSNFTLKIRSTKLEDSAMYFCASSLLGQGTDTQYFGPGTRLTVL.

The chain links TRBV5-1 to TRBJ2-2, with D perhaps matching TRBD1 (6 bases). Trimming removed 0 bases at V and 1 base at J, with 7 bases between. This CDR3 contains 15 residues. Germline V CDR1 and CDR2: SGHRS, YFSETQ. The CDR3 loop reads CASSLGQENTGELFF. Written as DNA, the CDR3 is TGCGCCAGCAGCTTGGGACAGGAGAACACCGGGGAGCTGTTTTTT.